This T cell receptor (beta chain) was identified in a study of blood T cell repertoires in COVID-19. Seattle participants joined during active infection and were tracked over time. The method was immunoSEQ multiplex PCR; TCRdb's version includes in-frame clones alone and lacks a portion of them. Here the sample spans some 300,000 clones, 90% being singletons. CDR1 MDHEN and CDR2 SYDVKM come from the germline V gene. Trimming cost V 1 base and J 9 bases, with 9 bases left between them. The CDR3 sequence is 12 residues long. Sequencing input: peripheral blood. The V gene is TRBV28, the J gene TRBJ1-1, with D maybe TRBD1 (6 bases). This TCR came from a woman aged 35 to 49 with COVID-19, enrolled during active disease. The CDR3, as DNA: TGTGCCAGCAGTTTATACGGACAGAAAGCTTTCTTT. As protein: CASSLYGQKAFF.